This TCR beta chain is from a study of graft-versus-host responses after intestinal transplantation. Study overall: Anti-thymocyte globulin served as induction for all recipients, who then took tacrolimus and steroids for about three years. Study outcomes and limitations: Declining HvG levels early post-transplant were linked to peak circulating GvH clone levels. Recipient-marrow GvH clones were detected, some having first appeared in ileum or blood.

Generated by immunoSEQ multiplex PCR, the TCRdb table keeps only in-frame clones and is missing some. This sample yields about 7,400 clones, of which 65% to 70% are seen a single time; about a tenth belongs to the top ten. As regards this clone: Its specificity is not known.

Graft samples were processed, releasing intraepithelial and lamina propria lymphocytes. The sample in question was ileum tissue, obtained 450 to 470 days after transplant. The TCR originated in a human patient who received an intestinal transplant, so some T cells may come from the graft donor.

CDR3 in DNA: TGTGCCAGCACCCCTACCTTGGGCACTGAAGCTTTCTTT. Protein sequence: CASTPTLGTEAFF. The V call is TRBV6-1, the J call TRBJ1-1, with D unresolved. The germline CDR1 and CDR2 sequences are MNHNS and SASEGT. This CDR3 is built from 13 residues. V lost 7 bases and J lost 4, with 13 bases in between.